This is a list of T cell receptor beta chains from one sample in a study of control samples from healthy donors and cancer patients. Libraries were prepared by immunoSEQ multiplex PCR; TCRdb keeps only in-frame clonotypes and omits some of them. The sample lists approximately 59,000 clones; more than 75% were seen once. The sample was PBMCs. The origin of the receptors is a woman aged 60 to 75 with lung cancer. Each CDR3 is given with its conserved first and last residue. A D gene is named only where the DNA matches it firmly. Where a row states a size, it is once, few, many or the class of an expanded clone; other rows omit it.

clone_size,v_call,d_call,j_call,cdr3_aa,cdr3_nt
.,TRBV6-5,TRBD2,TRBJ2-3,CASSLTPSGREDTQYF,TGTGCCAGCAGTTTGACCCCTAGCGGGAGAGAAGATACGCAGTATTTT
.,TRBV5-4,.,TRBJ2-7,CASRKVGGDYEQYF,TGTGCCAGCAGGAAGGTGGGGGGAGATTACGAGCAGTACTTC
.,TRBV9,.,TRBJ1-2,CASSVAEHYGYTF,TGTGCCAGCAGCGTAGCTGAACACTATGGCTACACCTTC
.,TRBV28,.,TRBJ1-2,CASSLNPGVNGYTF,TGTGCCAGCAGTTTAAACCCGGGGGTGAATGGCTACACCTTC
.,TRBV5-1,.,TRBJ2-1,CASSLGVGGGSYNEQFF,TGCGCCAGCAGCTTGGGGGTTGGGGGCGGTTCCTACAATGAGCAGTTCTTC
.,TRBV5-5,TRBD1,TRBJ1-6,CASSIQGPHSNSPLHF,TGTGCCAGCAGCATACAGGGGCCGCACTCGAATTCACCCCTCCACTTT
.,TRBV27,.,TRBJ1-5,CASFRPGGPQHF,TGTGCCAGCTTCAGGCCCGGGGGTCCCCAGCATTTT
.,TRBV19,TRBD1,TRBJ1-5,CASRDRGFNQPQHF,TGTGCCAGTAGGGACAGGGGATTCAATCAGCCCCAGCATTTT
.,TRBV18,.,TRBJ2-4,CASSPTAKNIQYF,TGTGCCAGCTCACCTACGGCCAAAAACATTCAGTACTTC
.,TRBV6-5,.,TRBJ1-5,CASSLSSNQPQHF,TGTGCCAGCAGTCTCAGCAGCAATCAGCCCCAGCATTTT
.,TRBV6-5,TRBD1,TRBJ1-4,CASSFRTGGNEKLFF,TGTGCCAGCAGTTTCCGGACAGGGGGGAATGAAAAACTGTTTTTT
.,TRBV29-1,TRBD2,TRBJ2-2,CSVAGTSVGELFF,TGCAGCGTTGCCGGGACTAGCGTCGGGGAGCTGTTTTTT
.,TRBV6-1,TRBD2,TRBJ2-5,CASSDGLAGVSTQYF,TGTGCCAGCAGTGACGGACTAGCGGGGGTTTCGACCCAGTACTTC
.,TRBV14,TRBD1,TRBJ1-3,CASSQLGGLSGNTIYF,TGTGCCAGCAGCCAATTAGGGGGCCTATCAGGAAACACCATATATTTT
once,TRBV9,.,TRBJ1-1,CASSQQGSAEAFF,TGTGCCAGCAGCCAACAGGGTAGCGCTGAAGCTTTCTTT
.,TRBV9,TRBD1,TRBJ2-2,CASSVEPMGQGSGELFF,TGTGCCAGCAGCGTAGAGCCAATGGGACAGGGGTCCGGGGAGCTGTTTTTT
.,TRBV2,.,TRBJ1-6,CASSAQGGASYNSPLHF,TGTGCCAGCAGCGCACAGGGAGGGGCCTCCTATAATTCACCCCTCCACTTT
.,TRBV9,.,TRBJ1-4,CASSSGGSNEKLFF,TGTGCCAGCAGCAGCGGCGGCAGTAATGAAAAACTGTTTTTT
.,TRBV10-3,TRBD1,TRBJ1-5,CAISFGQDQPQHF,TGTGCCATCAGTTTTGGACAGGATCAGCCCCAGCATTTT
.,TRBV29-1,.,TRBJ2-3,CSVYGRGRQDTQYF,TGCAGCGTCTACGGGCGGGGCCGGCAGGATACGCAGTATTTT
.,TRBV5-4,TRBD1,TRBJ2-7,CASTPGGTGTNEQYF,TGTGCCAGCACCCCGGGCGGGACAGGGACCAACGAGCAGTACTTC
few,TRBV18,.,TRBJ2-4,CASSPTQDIQYF,TGTGCCAGCTCACCAACTCAAGACATTCAGTACTTC
.,TRBV18,.,TRBJ2-7,CASSPPGLTYEQYF,TGTGCCAGCTCACCACCCGGCCTAACCTACGAGCAGTACTTC
.,TRBV2,TRBD2,TRBJ2-3,CASSGTSGRVADTQYF,TGTGCCAGCAGTGGGACTAGCGGGAGGGTAGCAGATACGCAGTATTTT
once,TRBV5-1,.,TRBJ1-4,CATTRTDPTNEKLFF,TGCGCCACTACCCGGACAGATCCCACTAATGAAAAACTGTTTTTT
.,TRBV6-5,.,TRBJ1-5,CASRPEDAGPQHF,TGTGCCAGCAGACCTGAAGATGCCGGGCCCCAGCATTTT
.,TRBV2,TRBD1,TRBJ1-1,CASRDTGGPNTEAFF,TGTGCCAGCAGGGACACAGGGGGGCCTAACACTGAAGCTTTCTTT
.,TRBV10-3,TRBD1,TRBJ2-2,CAIRGEAGGVNTGELFF,TGTGCCATCAGGGGAGAGGCAGGGGGAGTTAACACCGGGGAGCTGTTTTTT
.,TRBV5-4,.,TRBJ2-3,CASSPGWADTDTQYF,TGTGCCAGCAGCCCGGGTTGGGCCGACACAGATACGCAGTATTTT
.,TRBV7-9,TRBD2,TRBJ2-7,CASKSGSSYEQYF,TGTGCCAGCAAAAGCGGGAGCTCCTACGAGCAGTACTTC
.,TRBV7-3,.,TRBJ2-1,CASSFGASIYNEQFF,TGTGCCAGCAGCTTCGGGGCTTCCATCTACAATGAGCAGTTCTTC
.,TRBV6-5,TRBD1,TRBJ2-3,CASVRDRVKGTQYF,TGTGCCAGCGTACGGGACAGGGTTAAGGGTACGCAGTATTTT
.,TRBV18,.,TRBJ1-2,CASSPDFVFYGYTF,TGTGCCAGCTCACCAGATTTTGTGTTCTATGGCTACACCTTC
.,TRBV5-5,.,TRBJ2-7,CASSPSPSYEQYF,TGTGCCAGCAGCCCCTCCCCCTCCTACGAGCAGTACTTC
once,TRBV13,.,TRBJ2-3,CASSLKGQSSTDTQYF,TGTGCCAGCAGCTTAAAGGGACAAAGTAGCACAGATACGCAGTATTTT
.,TRBV2,.,TRBJ2-5,CASYDLGLQETQYF,TGTGCCAGCTACGATCTGGGACTTCAAGAGACCCAGTACTTC